These 18 T cell receptor beta chains originate from one sample sequenced in a study of early T cells in non-severe SARS-CoV-2 infection. One entry per CDR3 protein, called by TCRdb with MiXCR from the 5' RACE reads. The repertoire holds tens of thousands of distinct CDR3 sequences, with more than 8.5% as singletons. The sample was whole blood. The receptors come from an adult who was a healthcare worker with PCR-confirmed SARS-CoV-2 infection or an uninfected control (not recorded which).

This clonotype was seen repeatedly, ten times or more. The V gene is TRBV28, the J gene TRBJ2-7, with 7 nucleotides matching TRBD2. Trimming at V came to 10 bases and at J to 3 bases, leaving 9 bases not matched to a gene. Germline lookup yields CDR1 MDHEN and CDR2 SYDVKM. The CDR3 has 13 amino acids. The DNA for the CDR3 is TGTGCCACCCTAAGGCGGGGGAACTACGAGCAGTACTTC. Translation: CATLRRGNYEQYF.

This clonotype was seen ten or more times. This chain connects TRBV29-1 to TRBJ1-2; D is ambiguous. Trimming shortened V by 0 bases and J by 0 bases, and 5 bases separated the two germline ends. The CDR3 sequence is 13 residues long. The germline V gene encodes CDR1 SQVTM and CDR2 ANQGSEA. Written as DNA, the CDR3 is TGCAGCGTTGAAGATCTCGCTAACTATGGCTACACCTTC. Protein sequence: CSVEDLANYGYTF.

This clonotype was counted ten times or more. The chain combines TRBV20-1 with TRBJ1-1, with 8 bases identical to TRBD1. The V and J ends lost 3 bases and 4 bases, in that order; junction bases with no gene match: 13. Per germline, CDR1 DFQATT and CDR2 SNEGSKA (reference sequence). The CDR3 is made up of 16 amino acids. In nucleotides, the CDR3 is TGCAGTGCTAGGGCAGGGGGCGCGGTAAGGGGCACTGAAGCTTTCTTT. Protein sequence: CSARAGGAVRGTEAFF.

This clonotype turned up a few times. The chain is built from TRBV29-1 and TRBJ2-5, with 13 bases aligning to TRBD2. The CDR3 is 16 amino acids. Trimming at V came to 5 bases and at J to 7 bases, leaving 13 bases not matched to a gene. CDR1 and CDR2 (germline): SQVTM, ANQGSEA. CDR3 protein: CSVTLTSGRLGATQYF. Here the CDR3 DNA reads TGCAGCGTTACGCTGACTAGCGGGAGGCTTGGGGCGACCCAGTACTTC.

The J gene is TRBJ2-7, the V gene TRBV28; 9 nucleotides line up with TRBD1. Losses at the gene ends were 6 bases for V and 4 bases for J; bases not matched to a gene: 4. This CDR3 region has 13 residues. Germline-derived CDR1 and CDR2 are MDHEN and SYDVKM. The CDR3 sequence is CASRPGQGYEQYF. CDR3 bases: TGTGCCAGCAGACCGGGACAGGGATACGAGCAGTACTTC.

The genes are TRBV27 and TRBJ1-2; 9 nucleotides line up with TRBD1. This CDR3 comprises 15 residues. Looked up from germline, CDR1 is MNHEY and CDR2 is SMNVEV (reference sequence). Trimming took 8 bases from V and 3 from J; bases not matched to a gene: 10. The CDR3 loop is CASCGRGQGHYGYTF. The CDR3 DNA sequence: TGTGCCAGCTGTGGGCGGGGACAGGGTCACTATGGCTACACCTTC.

This clonotype has at least ten counts. The chain recombines TRBV7-2 with TRBJ2-2; 12 nucleotides line up with TRBD2. CDR1 and CDR2 from the germline V gene are SGHTA and FQGNSA. The CDR3 has 15 amino acids. The junction had 3 bases not matched to a gene; V was cut back by 5 bases and J by 5 bases. The CDR3 protein is CASSPTSGRTGELFF. The DNA for the CDR3 is TGTGCCAGCAGCCCAACTAGCGGGAGGACCGGGGAGCTGTTTTTT.

This clonotype was observed a few times. This chain connects TRBV11-3 to TRBJ2-1, with TRBD1 matching over 10 bases. Germline V gives CDR1 SGHNT, CDR2 YENEEA. The CDR3 loop spans 15 amino acids. Unmatched junction bases numbered 7, after V lost 5 bases and J lost 6 bases. The CDR3 DNA reads as TGTGCCAGCAGCATGGGACAGGGGATGATCAATGAGCAGTTCTTC. It is translated as CASSMGQGMINEQFF.

Details on this clonotype: The germline gene is not matched at one end of the junction; a read error may be the cause. This rearrangement joins TRBV7-9 to TRBJ1-1; unclear D gene. The CDR3 contains 14 residues. Germline-derived CDR1 and CDR2 are SEHNR and FQNEAQ (reference sequence). The CDR3 here is CAGSLAGGNTEAFF. DNA for the CDR3: TGTGCCGGCAGCTTAGCAGGAGGGAACACTGAAGCTTTCTTT.

The rearrangement links TRBV3-1 to TRBJ2-7, with no clear D. Per germline, CDR1 LGHDT and CDR2 YNNKEL (reference sequence). CDR3 length equals 13 residues. Trimming pared 2 bases from V and 3 bases from J, leaving 8 bases between. CDR3 in amino acids: CASSQRGRYEQYF. In DNA form, the CDR3 reads TGTGCCAGCAGCCAACGTGGACGCTACGAGCAGTACTTC.

This clonotype was picked up many times. The DNA for the CDR3 is TGTGCCAGCAGTTACTCGAAGGCAGTATTGAACACTGAAGCTTTCTTT. Protein: CASSYSKAVLNTEAFF. This chain links TRBV6-5 with TRBJ1-1; D remains unclear. The V end lost 0 bases, the J end lost 0 bases, and 11 bases lay between the germline ends. Looked up from germline, CDR1 is MNHEY and CDR2 is SVGAGI. This CDR3 has 16 residues.

This clonotype was counted only a few times. The chain uses TRBV20-1 and TRBJ2-1; 8 nucleotides line up with TRBD1. The CDR3 covers 17 residues. J gave up 0 bases and V 1 base, and 8 bases lay outside the gene matches. The germline gives CDR1 DFQATT, CDR2 SNEGSKA (reference sequence). This CDR3 reads CSARGQGAARSYNEQFF. In DNA form, the CDR3 reads TGCAGTGCTAGAGGTCAGGGGGCGGCCCGCTCCTACAATGAGCAGTTCTTC.

At least ten counts were recorded for this clonotype. V is TRBV29-1 and J is TRBJ2-3; D remains unclear. CDR3 length equals 12 residues. Germline-derived CDR1 and CDR2 are SQVTM and ANQGSEA. The V and J ends lost 2 bases and 3 bases respectively, with 6 bases between them. The CDR3 is CSVESPTDTQYF. The CDR3 DNA reads TGCAGCGTTGAATCCCCTACAGATACGCAGTATTTT.

Ten or more counts support this clonotype. This chain joins TRBV10-3 and TRBJ2-3; 10 bases agree with TRBD2. The CDR3 totals 14 residues. The junction had 4 bases not matched to a gene; V was cut back by 2 bases and J by 8 bases. CDR1 is ENHRY and CDR2 is SYGVKD in the germline V gene. CDR3 protein: CAISETGTSATQYF. The CDR3 region has the DNA TGTGCCATCAGTGAGACAGGGACTAGCGCTACGCAGTATTTT.

The chain is built from TRBV29-1 and TRBJ2-5, with 9 bases matching TRBD1. The CDR3 runs to 14 residues. Germline V gene data show CDR1 as SQVTM and CDR2 as ANQGSEA. The junction had 5 bases not matched to a gene; V was cut back by 1 base and J by 5 bases. CDR3 DNA: TGCAGCGTTGAAGGGGACAGGGCGGGGGAGACCCAGTACTTC. It encodes CSVEGDRAGETQYF.

This clonotype has a handful of counts. The CDR3 sequence: CASSFHRGYTF. The CDR3 DNA is TGTGCCAGCAGCTTCCACAGGGGCTACACCTTC. The V and J genes are TRBV21-1 and TRBJ1-2; TRBD1, the D gene given by the table, was not confirmed from the DNA. TRBV21-1 is reported as a pseudogene. CDR3 length equals 11 residues.

This clonotype was found many times. This chain links TRBV29-1 with TRBJ1-1, with a weak D call TRBD1 (6 bases). The CDR3 is 13 residues long. V shed 7 bases and J shed 0 bases, with 12 bases lying between them. Germline assignment: CDR1 SQVTM and CDR2 ANQGSEA. The CDR3 spells CSARQGMNTEAFF. CDR3 in DNA: TGCAGCGCCCGTCAGGGGATGAACACTGAAGCTTTCTTT.

This clonotype was observed at least ten times. This chain connects TRBV27 to TRBJ1-6; D unresolved. The length of the CDR3 is 14 residues. Trimming pared 2 bases from V and 9 bases from J, leaving 11 bases between. Germline V CDR1 and CDR2: MNHEY, SMNVEV (reference sequence). The CDR3 sequence: CASSLKAAISPLHF. In DNA form, the CDR3 reads TGTGCCAGCAGTTTAAAGGCAGCTATTTCACCCCTCCACTTT.